This T cell receptor (beta chain) was found in a study of regulatory T cells in long-lasting Graves disease. Sample time point: newly diagnosed GD, antithyroid drugs for less than 3 months. RNA extracted from PBMCs served as the sequencing template. There are a few counts of this clonotype. With iRepertoire HTBI primers and Arm-PCR of CDR3 regions, TCR beta libraries were built. TCRdb reprocessed the multiplex PCR reads via MiXCR and lists one record per CDR3 protein. The sample shows over 350,000 distinct CDR3 sequences, approximately 15% of them seen only once. CDR1 and CDR2 (germline): SGHVS, FQNEAQ. With 5 bases removed from V and 3 bases from J, the gap between germline ends came to 23 bases. This CDR3 has 18 amino acids. This sample also appeared in a second study, on T cells in Graves' hyperthyroidism and ophthalmopathy.

V is TRBV7-8 and J is TRBJ1-5; D gene unclear. The sequencing here drew on peripheral blood mononuclear cells (PBMCs), taken at new diagnosis, from a patient treated with antithyroid drugs. This sequence originates from a woman between 35 and 50 years old with Graves disease. The CDR3 DNA is TGTGCCAGCAGCCCAGACATGGTGAGTGGCTGGAACAATCAGCCCCAGCATTTT. It is translated as CASSPDMVSGWNNQPQHF.